This record covers a single T cell receptor beta chain. Its antigen is still unknown. The sample comes from a study of T cell repertoires in cytomegalovirus infection. Across the whole study: The authors used CMV epitopes that were HLA-C-restricted (recently identified) and HLA-B-restricted (well studied). Public TCR beta signatures marked donors with CMV infection and the matching HLA. Study-level findings and limits: The ex vivo response was dominated by HLA-C-restricted CMV-specific TCR beta clonotypes.

TCRdb reprocessed the reads with MiXCR, giving one entry per CDR3 protein. Of about 63,000 distinct CDR3 sequences listed, around 21% are singletons. The CDR3 contains 14 residues. V lost 4 bases and J lost 5; bases outside the gene matches: 4. Germline V gene lookup returns CDR1 SGHTA and CDR2 FQGNSA. This clonotype was obtained from a human donor in good health (CMV status not recorded). Some clones in this sample may be carry-over from other donors' samples. This specimen consisted of CD8+ T cells from cultured PBMCs, obtained from culture after CMV antigen stimulation. This chain links TRBV7-2 with TRBJ2-7, with 11 bases aligning to TRBD2. CDR3 DNA sequence: TGTGCCAGCAGCTCCCTAGCGGGGGGCCACGAGCAGTACTTC. The encoded protein is CASSSLAGGHEQYF.